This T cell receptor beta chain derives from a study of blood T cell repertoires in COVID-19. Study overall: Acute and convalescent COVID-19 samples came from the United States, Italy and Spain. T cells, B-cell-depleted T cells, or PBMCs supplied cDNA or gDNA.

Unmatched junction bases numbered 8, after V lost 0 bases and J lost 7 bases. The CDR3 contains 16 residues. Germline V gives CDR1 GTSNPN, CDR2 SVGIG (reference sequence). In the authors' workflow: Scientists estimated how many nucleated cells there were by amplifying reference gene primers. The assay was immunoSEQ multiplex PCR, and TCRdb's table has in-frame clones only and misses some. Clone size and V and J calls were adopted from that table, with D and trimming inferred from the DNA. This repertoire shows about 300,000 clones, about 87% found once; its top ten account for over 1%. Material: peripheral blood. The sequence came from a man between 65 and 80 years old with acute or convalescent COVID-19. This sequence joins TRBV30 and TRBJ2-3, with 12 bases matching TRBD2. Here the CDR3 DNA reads TGTGCCTGGAGTGTAATGGCTAGCGGGGGGGTGAATACGCAGTATTTT. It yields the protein CAWSVMASGGVNTQYF.